The TCR beta chain described here comes from a study of blood T cell repertoires in COVID-19. At the level of the study: Sites across the United States, Italy and Spain contributed samples from acute and convalescent COVID-19.

The V gene lost 3 bases and the J gene lost 2 bases, with 11 bases spanning the gap. Germline V gene lookup returns CDR1 MNHEY and CDR2 SVGAGI. The length of the CDR3 is 14 residues. Libraries were prepared by immunoSEQ multiplex PCR; TCRdb keeps only in-frame clonotypes and omits some of them. The sample consists of tens of thousands of clones, around 90% of them appearing once. The sequenced sample was peripheral blood. This TCR came from a human donor in a cohort sampled during active COVID-19. The chain is built from TRBV6-5 and TRBJ2-7; D ambiguous. The CDR3 DNA is TGTGCCAGCAGTTATTCCGCCAGTACCTACGAGCAGTACTTC. It is translated as CASSYSASTYEQYF.